This T cell receptor beta chain was identified during a study of blood T cell repertoires in COVID-19. About the study: Samples representing acute and convalescent COVID-19 were sourced from the United States, Italy and Spain.

Profiling relied on immunoSEQ multiplex PCR, and the TCRdb table lists in-frame clones only, not all of them. The table includes 350,000 to 450,000 clones, more than 70% detected once. The participants were between about 18 and 90 years old and came from under 25 US areas. Participant-reported clinical history was the basis for cohort assignment. The specimen sequenced was PBMCs or T cells enriched from blood (not recorded which). This TCR was recovered from a woman younger than 30 who had been exposed to COVID-19.

CDR3: CASSLAAGGETQYF. DNA of the CDR3: TGCGCCAGCAGCTTGGCGGCAGGGGGCGAGACCCAGTACTTC. The chain employs TRBV5-1 and TRBJ2-5; 8 bases are a match to TRBD1. Trimming cost V 0 bases and J 5 bases; bases outside gene matches: 3. The germline gives CDR1 SGHRS, CDR2 YFSETQ. This CDR3 contains 14 residues.